This passage covers 23 T cell receptor beta chains from one sample sequenced in a study of T cell responses to AZD1222 COVID-19 vaccine. Method: immunoSEQ multiplex PCR; TCRdb's copy keeps in-frame clones and lacks some. The sample has about 140,000 clones; 75% to 95% are singletons. Source: peripheral blood, taken on day 0 of AZD1222 vaccination. These receptors all stem from an adult in good health.

The chain has TRBV5-1 and TRBJ1-2; D is ambiguous. Trimming removed 0 bases from V and 8 bases from J, with 11 bases in between. This CDR3 spans 13 amino acids. CDR1 and CDR2 from the germline V gene are SGHRS and YFSETQ. The CDR3 bases are TGCGCCAGCAGCTTGGATCGGGGTGGGGGCTACACCTTC. It yields the protein CASSLDRGGGYTF. The complete variable domain, with remaining parts taken from reference TRBV5-1 and TRBJ1-2, reads KAGVTQTPRYLIKTRGQQVTLSCSPISGHRSVSWYQQTPGQGLQFLFEYFSETQRNKGNFPGRFSGRQFSNSRSEMNVSTLELGDSALYLCASSLDRGGGYTFGSGTRLTVV.

This chain joins TRBV7-2 and TRBJ2-7; D may be TRBD1 (6 bases). V lost 1 base to trimming and J lost 7 bases, with 17 bases between them. This CDR3 spans 15 amino acids. Germline V gives CDR1 SGHTA, CDR2 FQGNSA. The CDR3, as DNA: TGTGCCAGCAGCTTAGAAGGACAGTCCTTCCAAGAGCAGTACTTC. This translates into CASSLEGQSFQEQYF.

The CDR3 region has the DNA TGCAGCGCCGGGAGTCTGGTCAGTGGGACCGGGGAGCTGTTTTTT. Amino acids: CSAGSLVSGTGELFF. V and J are TRBV29-1 and TRBJ2-2, with a weak D call TRBD2 (6 bases). Germline lookup yields CDR1 SQVTM and CDR2 ANQGSEA. Trimming left V 7 bases short and J 5 bases short, with 20 bases between. The CDR3 is 15 residues long.

This clone was observed once. V is TRBV18 and J is TRBJ2-2; D is undetermined. V lost 6 bases to trimming and J lost 6 bases, with 8 bases between them. The CDR3 consists of 12 residues. Germline-derived CDR1 and CDR2 are KGHSH and LQKENI. In DNA, the CDR3 is TGTGCCAGCTCCCCCGGCGCCGGGGAGCTGTTTTTT. The encoded protein is CASSPGAGELFF.

The chain employs TRBV9 and TRBJ2-1; TRBD2 matches at 13 bases. CDR1 and CDR2 (germline): SGDLS, YYNGEE. There are 15 residues in the CDR3. V dropped 4 bases and J dropped 8; count of bases not matched to a gene: 6. CDR3 region: CASSSRLAGGYEQFF. The CDR3 bases are TGTGCCAGCAGCTCCAGACTAGCGGGGGGCTATGAGCAGTTCTTC.

CDR3: CASSVGGTQETQYF. In DNA form, the CDR3 reads TGTGCCAGCAGCGTAGGCGGTACCCAAGAGACCCAGTACTTC. The V gene is TRBV9, the J gene TRBJ2-5; the D is unclear. Deletions cut 0 bases from V and 1 base from J, with 7 bases between. The CDR3 runs to 14 residues. Germline CDR1 and CDR2: SGDLS and YYNGEE.

This chain links TRBV4-3 with TRBJ2-7; D is undetermined. The germline CDR1 and CDR2 sequences are LGHNA and YSLEER. This CDR3 has 13 residues. Trimming shortened V by 0 bases and J by 5 bases, and 8 bases separated the two germline ends. DNA of the CDR3: TGCGCCAGCAGCCAAGATCTCGCGGACGAGCAGTACTTC. Its translation: CASSQDLADEQYF.

The chain combines TRBV18 with TRBJ1-1, with D possibly TRBD1 on 5 matching bases. Germline V lookup: CDR1 KGHSH, CDR2 LQKENI. The CDR3 covers 16 residues. The V gene lost 8 bases and the J gene lost 1 base, with 20 bases spanning the gap. CDR3 amino acids: CASESIPGQPNTEAFF. CDR3 bases: TGTGCCAGCGAATCAATCCCCGGACAACCGAACACTGAAGCTTTCTTT.

This sequence joins TRBV10-3 and TRBJ2-7; TRBD1 matches 8 bases. The J segment lost 3 bases and the V segment lost 4 bases, leaving 5 bases of the junction unmatched. Germline CDR1 is ENHRY and CDR2 is SYGVKD. CDR3 length: 14 amino acids. CDR3 nucleotide sequence: TGTGCCATCAGTGGGGATGACAGGGGCTACGAGCAGTACTTC. This codes for CAISGDDRGYEQYF.

The chain couples TRBV9 to TRBJ2-7; D may be TRBD1 or TRBD2 (5 bases each). Trimming removed 0 bases at V and 3 bases at J, with 10 bases between. Germline CDR1 reads SGDLS; CDR2 reads YYNGEE. This CDR3 comprises 14 residues. The CDR3 DNA follows: TGTGCCAGCAGCGTAGTCGGGACCAGCTACGAGCAGTACTTC. Translation gives CASSVVGTSYEQYF.

The chain links TRBV5-6 to TRBJ2-5, with 9 bases aligning to TRBD1. The CDR3 spans 16 residues. Trimming removed 3 bases from V and 5 bases from J; junction bases left unmatched: 11. The germline V gene has CDR1 SGHDT and CDR2 YYEEEE. CDR3 coding DNA: TGTGCCAGCAGCTCCTCCGGGACAGGGCCGCGGGAGACCCAGTACTTC. It is translated as CASSSSGTGPRETQYF.

This chain uses TRBV20-1 with TRBJ1-1; D unresolved. With 5 bases removed from V and 1 base from J, the gap between germline ends came to 5 bases. CDR1 and CDR2 (germline): DFQATT, SNEGSKA (reference sequence). The CDR3 is 11 residues long. The CDR3 DNA reads as TGCAGTGCTCGACCGAACACTGAAGCTTTCTTT. Protein sequence: CSARPNTEAFF.

The chain uses TRBV15 and TRBJ1-2, with a possible D match to TRBD1 (6 bases). The CDR3 is 15 residues long. CDR1 and CDR2 from the germline V gene are LNHNV and YYDKDF (reference sequence). Deletions cut 1 base from V and 3 bases from J, with 12 bases between. The CDR3 loop reads CATSRGAGDYYGYTF. The CDR3 DNA is TGTGCCACCAGCAGAGGGGCAGGGGACTACTATGGCTACACCTTC.

The rearrangement joins TRBV20-1 to TRBJ2-6, with D hard to call. The CDR3 runs to 14 residues. Trimming took 3 bases from V and 4 from J, leaving 10 bases between them. CDR1 DFQATT and CDR2 SNEGSKA come from the germline V gene (reference sequence). The CDR3 DNA follows: TGCAGTGCTAGTCGGGCATCCGGGGCCAACGTCCTGACTTTC. Protein product: CSASRASGANVLTF.

The genes are TRBV4-3 and TRBJ1-1; 7 bases align to TRBD1. Trimming cost V 0 bases and J 9 bases; bases outside gene matches: 10. The CDR3 has 15 amino acids. Germline V gives CDR1 LGHNA, CDR2 YSLEER. CDR3 nucleotides: TGCGCCAGCAGCCAAGATCTAATAAAAGGGGGCCAAGCTTTCTTT. This codes for CASSQDLIKGGQAFF.

This clone was observed once. V usage is TRBV11-2 and J usage is TRBJ1-1; D gene uncertain. CDR3 size: 14 residues. CDR1 and CDR2 from the germline V gene are SGHAT and FQNNGV. V lost 3 bases and J 3 bases, leaving 11 bases between the germline ends. CDR3 amino acids: CASSFLVVDTEAFF. The CDR3 DNA is TGTGCCAGCAGCTTTCTGGTTGTGGACACTGAAGCTTTCTTT.

This clone was seen more than once but under ten times. This rearrangement joins TRBV11-2 to TRBJ2-7; D is possibly TRBD2 (5 bases). V dropped 2 bases and J dropped 4 bases, with 12 bases sitting between them. Germline-derived CDR1 and CDR2 are SGHAT and FQNNGV. This CDR3 has 14 residues. DNA for the CDR3: TGTGCCAGCAGCTTATGGACCGGGGTTTACGAGCAGTACTTC. Translation gives CASSLWTGVYEQYF.

With regard to this clone: The sample holds other DNA sequences that translate to the same CDR3. The V and J genes are TRBV5-1 and TRBJ2-7; D uncertain. Between the trimmed V and J ends, which lost 0 bases and 1 base, there was a span of 5 bases. CDR1 and CDR2 (germline): SGHRS, YFSETQ. The CDR3 covers 13 residues. The CDR3 bases are TGCGCCAGCAGCTTGGCTGCGTCCTACGAGCAGTACTTC. This sequence encodes CASSLAASYEQYF.

The rearrangement links TRBV7-2 to TRBJ2-1; 9 bases are a match to TRBD2. The CDR3 spans 15 residues. J lost 5 bases, V lost 6 bases, and 8 bases had no gene match. CDR1 is SGHTA, CDR2 FQGNSA, per germline. CDR3 sequence (DNA): TGTGCCAGCAGGTCCAAACTAGCGGGTAACAATGAGCAGTTCTTC. It encodes CASRSKLAGNNEQFF.

This sequence joins TRBV10-3 and TRBJ1-5; D is possibly TRBD1 (5 bases). Per germline, CDR1 ENHRY and CDR2 SYGVKD. V was cut by 5 bases and J by 0 bases, with 14 bases left in between. This CDR3 spans 16 amino acids. This CDR3 is CAISQDRLYSNQPQHF. As DNA, the CDR3 is TGTGCCATCAGTCAAGACAGACTCTATAGCAATCAGCCCCAGCATTTT.

The CDR3 nucleotides are TGTGCCAGTAGTATGACACCGGCCTACGAGCAGTACTTC. It yields the protein CASSMTPAYEQYF. The V call is TRBV19, the J call TRBJ2-7, with D unresolved. Germline CDR1 is LNHDA and CDR2 is SQIVND (reference sequence). Trimming took 3 bases from V and 2 from J, leaving 8 bases between them. CDR3 length: 13 residues.

The gene calls are TRBV3-1 (or the pseudogene TRBV3-2) and TRBJ1-1; no clear D gene. This CDR3 spans 15 amino acids. Germline-derived CDR1 and CDR2 are LGHDT and YNNKEL (reference sequence). Trimming cost V 2 bases and J 0 bases, with 10 bases left between them. The CDR3, as DNA: TGTGCCAGCAGCCAAATGGCCGGATTGAACACTGAAGCTTTCTTT. Protein: CASSQMAGLNTEAFF.

The rearrangement joins TRBV9 to TRBJ2-7; 7 bases match TRBD1. Germline CDR1 SGDLS, CDR2 YYNGEE. Trimming cost V 0 bases and J 2 bases; bases outside gene matches: 5. The CDR3 is 15 amino acids. The CDR3 loop is CASSVDPQGPYEQYF. The CDR3, as DNA: TGTGCCAGCAGCGTAGATCCACAGGGGCCCTACGAGCAGTACTTC.